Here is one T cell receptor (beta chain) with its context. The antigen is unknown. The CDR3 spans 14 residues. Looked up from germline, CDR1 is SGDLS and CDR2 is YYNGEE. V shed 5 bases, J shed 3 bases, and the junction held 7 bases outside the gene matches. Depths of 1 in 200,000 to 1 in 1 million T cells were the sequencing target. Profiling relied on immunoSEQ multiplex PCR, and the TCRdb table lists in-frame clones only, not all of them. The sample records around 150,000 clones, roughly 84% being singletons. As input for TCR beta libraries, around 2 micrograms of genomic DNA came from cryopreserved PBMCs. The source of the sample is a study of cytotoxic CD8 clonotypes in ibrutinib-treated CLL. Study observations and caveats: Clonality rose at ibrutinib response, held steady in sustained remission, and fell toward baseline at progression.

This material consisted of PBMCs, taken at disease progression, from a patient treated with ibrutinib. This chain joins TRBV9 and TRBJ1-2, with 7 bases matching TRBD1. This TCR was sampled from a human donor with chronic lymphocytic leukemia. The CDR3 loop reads CASSEQGRDYGYTF. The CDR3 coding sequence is TGTGCCAGCAGTGAACAGGGGAGGGACTATGGCTACACCTTC.